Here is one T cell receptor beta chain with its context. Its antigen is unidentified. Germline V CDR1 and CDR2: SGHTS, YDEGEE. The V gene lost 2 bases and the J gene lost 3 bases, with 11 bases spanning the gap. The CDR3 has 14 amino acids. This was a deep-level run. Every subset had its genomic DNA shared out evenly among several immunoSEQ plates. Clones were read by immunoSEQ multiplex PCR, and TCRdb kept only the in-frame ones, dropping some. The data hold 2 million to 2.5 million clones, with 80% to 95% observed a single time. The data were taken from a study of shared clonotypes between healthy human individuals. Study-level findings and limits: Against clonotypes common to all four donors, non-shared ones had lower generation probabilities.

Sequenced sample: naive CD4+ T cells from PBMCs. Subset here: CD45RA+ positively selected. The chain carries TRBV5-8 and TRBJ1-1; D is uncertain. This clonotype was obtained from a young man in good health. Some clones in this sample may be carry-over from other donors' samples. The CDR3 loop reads CASSFSVRYTEAFF. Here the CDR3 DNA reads TGTGCCAGCAGCTTTTCAGTCCGATACACTGAAGCTTTCTTT.